The 6 T cell receptor beta chains presented below share a single source sample, sequenced in a study of T cell responses to AZD1222 COVID-19 vaccine. Repertoires were generated with immunoSEQ multiplex PCR, while TCRdb's copy carries only in-frame clones and drops some. The table records over 100,000 clones, approximately 88% of them present only once. Sequenced material: peripheral blood, taken on day 0 of AZD1222 vaccination. All receptors come from an adult in good health.

The chain combines TRBV7-2 with TRBJ1-4; no clear D. The CDR3 runs 14 residues. Looked up from germline, CDR1 is SGHTA and CDR2 is FQGNSA. Trimming stripped 3 bases from V and 4 bases from J, with 9 bases between. The CDR3 is CASSFGRRNEKLFF. CDR3 in DNA: TGTGCCAGCAGCTTCGGGCGCCGTAATGAAAAACTGTTTTTT. The whole variable domain, filled in from reference TRBV7-2 and TRBJ1-4, reads GAGVSQSPSNKVTEKGKDVELRCDPISGHTALYWYRQSLGQGLEFLIYFQGNSAPDKSGLPSDRFSAERTGGSVSTLTIQRTQQEDSAVYLCASSFGRRNEKLFFGSGTQLSVL.

The chain couples TRBV30 to TRBJ1-2, with D unclear. This CDR3 region has 16 residues. V lost 1 base, J lost 4 bases, and 19 bases lay in between. The germline gives CDR1 GTSNPN, CDR2 SVGIG (reference sequence). The CDR3 reads CAWSASSRGRAYGYTF. The DNA of the CDR3 is TGTGCCTGGAGTGCATCGTCGAGAGGTCGGGCCTATGGCTACACCTTC.

This chain links TRBV6-2 or TRBV6-3 with TRBJ1-2; tentative D call: TRBD1 (5 bases). CDR3 length: 15 residues. Trimming took 3 bases from V and 5 from J, leaving 16 bases between them. Germline V CDR1 and CDR2: MNHEY, SVGEGT. CDR3 loop: CASSYPGTGSYGYTF. The DNA for the CDR3 is TGTGCCAGCAGTTATCCCGGGACCGGCTCTTATGGCTACACCTTC.

The J gene is TRBJ1-2, the V gene TRBV30, with D perhaps matching TRBD1 (5 bases). The CDR3 runs to 15 residues. V lost 0 bases to trimming and J lost 4 bases, with 15 bases between them. Germline V CDR1 and CDR2: GTSNPN, SVGIG (reference sequence). CDR3 bases: TGTGCCTGGAGTGTGGAGCACCTAGGGGCCTATGGCTACACCTTC. Translating it yields CAWSVEHLGAYGYTF.

This clone appeared many times. The rearrangement links TRBV4-1 to TRBJ1-3, with D possibly TRBD1 on 5 matching bases. CDR1 and CDR2 from the germline V gene are MGHRA and YSYEKL. The CDR3 has 17 residues. Trimming stripped 0 bases from V and 0 bases from J, with 12 bases between. Here the CDR3 reads CASSQESGIGSGNTIYF. The CDR3 DNA sequence: TGCGCCAGCAGCCAAGAATCAGGGATCGGCTCTGGAAACACCATATATTTT.

This clone occurred a few times. The chain carries TRBV10-3 and TRBJ2-3; 8 nucleotides match TRBD2. CDR3 length equals 15 residues. Germline CDR1 and CDR2: ENHRY and SYGVKD. V lost 6 bases to trimming and J lost 2 bases; unmatched junction nucleotides: 7. CDR3 nucleotide sequence: TGTGCCATCAGGCTTAGCGGGGCCTACACAGATACGCAGTATTTT. It is translated as CAIRLSGAYTDTQYF.